The clone carrying this TCR beta chain was observed a few times. Its antigen remains unknown. The CDR3 consists of 14 residues. The V gene's germline CDR1 is SGHTA and CDR2 FQGNSA. V was cut by 5 bases and J by 4 bases, with 14 bases left in between. These data originate in a study of T cell responses to AZD1222 COVID-19 vaccine. Findings and limits, study-wide: Only after the peak T cell response were repertoires sampled. The reported proportion of spike-specific TCRs targeting unmutated variant regions was nearly half. Just a handful of people given AZD1222 tested seropositive at baseline.

Sequencing used immunoSEQ multiplex PCR; TCRdb keeps in-frame clones, though not all of them. The repertoire consists of approximately 120,000 clones, with 89% occurring once and the leading ten covering roughly 1.6%. The starting material was peripheral blood, obtained on day 0 of AZD1222 vaccination. The chain joins TRBV7-2 to TRBJ1-2, with D tentatively TRBD1 (5 bases). The TCR sequence derives from an adult in good health. The CDR3 protein is CASSRGGMSYGYTF. As DNA, the CDR3 is TGTGCCAGCAGCCGGGGGGGGATGAGCTATGGCTACACCTTC. The full variable domain, completed using reference TRBV7-2 and TRBJ1-2, is GAGVSQSPSNKVTEKGKDVELRCDPISGHTALYWYRQSLGQGLEFLIYFQGNSAPDKSGLPSDRFSAERTGGSVSTLTIQRTQQEDSAVYLCASSRGGMSYGYTFGSGTRLTVV.